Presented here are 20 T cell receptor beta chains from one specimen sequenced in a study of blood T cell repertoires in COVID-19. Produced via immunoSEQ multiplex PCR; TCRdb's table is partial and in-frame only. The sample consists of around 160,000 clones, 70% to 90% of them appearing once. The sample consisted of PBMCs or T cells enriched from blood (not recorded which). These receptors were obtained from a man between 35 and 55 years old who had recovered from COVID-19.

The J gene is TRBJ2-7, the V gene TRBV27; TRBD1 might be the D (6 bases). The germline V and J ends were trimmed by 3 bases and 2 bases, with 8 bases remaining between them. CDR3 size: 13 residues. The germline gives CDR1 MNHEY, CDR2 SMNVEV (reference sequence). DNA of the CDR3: TGTGCCAGCAGTTTTGGGGACACCTACGAGCAGTACTTC. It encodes CASSFGDTYEQYF.

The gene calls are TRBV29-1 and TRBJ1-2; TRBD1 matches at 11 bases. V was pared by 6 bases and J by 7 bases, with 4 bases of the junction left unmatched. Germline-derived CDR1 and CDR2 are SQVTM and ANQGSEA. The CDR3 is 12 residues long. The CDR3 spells CSVGDRGFGYTF. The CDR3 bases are TGCAGCGTGGGGGACAGGGGGTTTGGCTACACCTTC.

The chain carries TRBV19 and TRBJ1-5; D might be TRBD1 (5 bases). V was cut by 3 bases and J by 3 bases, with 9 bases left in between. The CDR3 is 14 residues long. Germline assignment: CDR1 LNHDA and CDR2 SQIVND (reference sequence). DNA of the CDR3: TGTGCCAGTAGTATTTGGGGGGACAATCAGCCCCAGCATTTT. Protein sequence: CASSIWGDNQPQHF.

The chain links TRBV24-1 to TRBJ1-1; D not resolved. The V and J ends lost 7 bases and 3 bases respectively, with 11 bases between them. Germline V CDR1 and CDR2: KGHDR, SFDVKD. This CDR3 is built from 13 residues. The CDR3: CATRGPGDTEAFF. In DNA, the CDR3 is TGTGCCACCAGAGGGCCCGGGGACACTGAAGCTTTCTTT.

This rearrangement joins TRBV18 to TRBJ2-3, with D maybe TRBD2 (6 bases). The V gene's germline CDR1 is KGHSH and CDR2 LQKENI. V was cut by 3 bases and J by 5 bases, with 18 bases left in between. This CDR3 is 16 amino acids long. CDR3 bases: TGTGCCAGCTCACCTGGAGCGGGTCAAGAGGGAGATACGCAGTATTTT. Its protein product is CASSPGAGQEGDTQYF.

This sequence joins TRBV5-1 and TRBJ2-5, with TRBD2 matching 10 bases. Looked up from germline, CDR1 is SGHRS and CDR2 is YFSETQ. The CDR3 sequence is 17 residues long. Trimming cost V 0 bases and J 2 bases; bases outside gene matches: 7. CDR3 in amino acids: CASSLGSSGGRQETQYF. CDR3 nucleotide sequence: TGCGCCAGCAGCTTGGGGTCTAGCGGGGGACGACAAGAGACCCAGTACTTC.

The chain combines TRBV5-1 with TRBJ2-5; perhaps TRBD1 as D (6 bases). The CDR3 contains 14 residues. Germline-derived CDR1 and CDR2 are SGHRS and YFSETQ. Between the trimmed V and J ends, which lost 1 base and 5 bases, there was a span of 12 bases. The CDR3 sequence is CASSLSGAGETQYF. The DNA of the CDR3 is TGCGCCAGCAGCTTGTCAGGGGCCGGGGAGACCCAGTACTTC. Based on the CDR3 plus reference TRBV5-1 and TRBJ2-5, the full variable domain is KAGVTQTPRYLIKTRGQQVTLSCSPISGHRSVSWYQQTPGQGLQFLFEYFSETQRNKGNFPGRFSGRQFSNSRSEMNVSTLELGDSALYLCASSLSGAGETQYFGPGTRLLVL.

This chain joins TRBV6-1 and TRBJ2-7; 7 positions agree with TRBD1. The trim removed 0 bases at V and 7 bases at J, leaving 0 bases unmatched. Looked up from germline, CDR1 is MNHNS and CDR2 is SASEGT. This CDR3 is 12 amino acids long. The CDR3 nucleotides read TGTGCCAGCAGTGAAGCCAGGGGGGAGCAGTACTTC. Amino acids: CASSEARGEQYF.

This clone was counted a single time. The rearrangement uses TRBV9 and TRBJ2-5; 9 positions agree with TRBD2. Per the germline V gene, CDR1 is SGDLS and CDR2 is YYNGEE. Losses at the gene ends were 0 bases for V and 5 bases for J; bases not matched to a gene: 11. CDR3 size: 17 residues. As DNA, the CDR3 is TGTGCCAGCAGCGTAGGGCCTGCGGGAGGGGGTGAGGAGACCCAGTACTTC. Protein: CASSVGPAGGGEETQYF.

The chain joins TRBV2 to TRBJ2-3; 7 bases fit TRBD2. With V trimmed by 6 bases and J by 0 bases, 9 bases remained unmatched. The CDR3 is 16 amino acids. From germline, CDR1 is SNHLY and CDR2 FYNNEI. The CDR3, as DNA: TGTGCCAGCAGACCCGATCTTAGCGGGAGCACAGATACGCAGTATTTT. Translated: CASRPDLSGSTDTQYF.

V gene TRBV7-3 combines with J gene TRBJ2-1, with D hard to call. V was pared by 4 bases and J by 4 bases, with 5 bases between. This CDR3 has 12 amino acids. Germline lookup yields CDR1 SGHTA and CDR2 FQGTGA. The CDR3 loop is CASSSTYNEQFF. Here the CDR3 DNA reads TGTGCCAGCAGCTCTACTTACAATGAGCAGTTCTTC.

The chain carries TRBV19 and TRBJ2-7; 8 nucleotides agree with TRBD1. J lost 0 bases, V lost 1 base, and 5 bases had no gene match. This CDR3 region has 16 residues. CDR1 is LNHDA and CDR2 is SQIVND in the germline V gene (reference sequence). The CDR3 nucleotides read TGTGCCAGTAGTATAGGTGGGACAGGAAGCTCCTACGAGCAGTACTTC. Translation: CASSIGGTGSSYEQYF.

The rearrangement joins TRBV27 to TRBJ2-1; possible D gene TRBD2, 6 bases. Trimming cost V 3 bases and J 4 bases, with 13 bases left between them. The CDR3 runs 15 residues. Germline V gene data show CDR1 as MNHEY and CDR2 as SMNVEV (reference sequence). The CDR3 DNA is TGTGCCAGCAGTTTGAATATTGGAGGGTACAATGAGCAGTTCTTC. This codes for CASSLNIGGYNEQFF.

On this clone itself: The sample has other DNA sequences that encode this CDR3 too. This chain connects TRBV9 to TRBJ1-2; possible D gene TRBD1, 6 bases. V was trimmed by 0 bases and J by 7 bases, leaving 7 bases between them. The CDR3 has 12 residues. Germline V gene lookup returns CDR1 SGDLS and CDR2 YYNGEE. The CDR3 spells CASSVVGGGYTF. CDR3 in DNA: TGTGCCAGCAGCGTAGTAGGGGGTGGCTACACCTTC.

The CDR3: CASSQDRPGVANEKLFF. The CDR3 DNA follows: TGCGCCAGCAGCCAAGATCGGCCAGGGGTGGCTAATGAAAAACTGTTTTTT. V usage is TRBV4-1 and J usage is TRBJ1-4; a weak D match, TRBD1 (6 bases). Trimming removed 0 bases at V and 3 bases at J, with 14 bases between. This CDR3 contains 17 residues. CDR1 and CDR2 (germline): MGHRA, YSYEKL.

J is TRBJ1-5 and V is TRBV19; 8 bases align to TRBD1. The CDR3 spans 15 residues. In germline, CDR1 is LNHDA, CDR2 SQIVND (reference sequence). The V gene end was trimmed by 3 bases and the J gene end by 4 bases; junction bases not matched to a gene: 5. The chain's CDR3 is CASSIQGAGNQPQHF. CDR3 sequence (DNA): TGTGCCAGTAGTATTCAGGGGGCGGGTAATCAGCCCCAGCATTTT.

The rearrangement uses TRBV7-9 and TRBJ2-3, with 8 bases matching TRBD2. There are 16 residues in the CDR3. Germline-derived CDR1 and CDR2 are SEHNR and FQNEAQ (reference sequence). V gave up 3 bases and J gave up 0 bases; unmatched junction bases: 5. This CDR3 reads CASSFLAGISTDTQYF. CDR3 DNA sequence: TGTGCCAGCAGCTTTTTAGCGGGGATTAGCACAGATACGCAGTATTTT.

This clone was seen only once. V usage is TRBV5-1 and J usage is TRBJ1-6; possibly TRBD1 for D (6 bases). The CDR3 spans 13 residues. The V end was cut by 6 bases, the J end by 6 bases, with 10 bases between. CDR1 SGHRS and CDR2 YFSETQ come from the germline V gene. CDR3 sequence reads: CASKGGVNSPLHF. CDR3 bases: TGCGCCAGCAAGGGGGGGGTTAATTCACCCCTCCACTTT.

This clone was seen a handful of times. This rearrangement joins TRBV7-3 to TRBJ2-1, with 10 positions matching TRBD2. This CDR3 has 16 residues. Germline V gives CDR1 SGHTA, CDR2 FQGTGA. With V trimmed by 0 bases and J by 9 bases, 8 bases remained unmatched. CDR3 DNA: TGTGCCAGCAGCTTAACGCCTAGCGGGGGCTCCGGTGAGCAGTTCTTC. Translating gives CASSLTPSGGSGEQFF.

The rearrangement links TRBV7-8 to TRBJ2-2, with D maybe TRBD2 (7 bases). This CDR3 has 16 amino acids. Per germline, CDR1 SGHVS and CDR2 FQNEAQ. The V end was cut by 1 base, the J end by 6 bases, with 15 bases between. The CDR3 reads CASSLVQGGGSGELFF. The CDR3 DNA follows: TGTGCCAGCAGCTTAGTTCAGGGAGGGGGGTCCGGGGAGCTGTTTTTT.